In its sample, the clone carrying this TCR beta chain was seen many times. The time point: sample taken at primary tumor resection. The donors comprised about 70 untreated early-stage non-small cell lung cancer patients. Unsorted whole RNA samples from tumor, nontumor lung or frozen PBMC were sequenced. Germline CDR1 LGHNA, CDR2 YNFKEQ. CDR3 length: 17 residues. V dropped 0 bases and J dropped 0 bases, with 15 bases sitting between them. The data belong to a study of spatial heterogeneity in lung cancer. At the level of the study: The mean occurrence of each unique TCR and UMI combination in raw reads exceeded nine.

Unique molecular identifiers, one per molecule, were present on every TCR cDNA molecule. TCRdb processed the 5' RACE reads anew with MiXCR; each CDR3 protein has one entry. This sample yields fewer than 40,000 distinct CDR3 sequences, of which 7.5% are seen a single time; about 26% belongs to the top ten. The chain combines TRBV4-2 with TRBJ2-7, with a possible D match to TRBD1 (6 bases). The sequence was obtained from a male donor with early-stage non-small cell lung cancer. The source material was PBMCs, sampled at surgery. This CDR3 reads CASSQDGVGQTSYEQYF. The CDR3 DNA sequence: TGTGCCAGCAGCCAAGATGGGGTTGGACAGACCTCCTACGAGCAGTACTTC.